Listed below are T cell receptor beta chains from one sample, sequenced in a study of cytomegalovirus exposure and HLA in healthy donors. The assay was immunoSEQ multiplex PCR, and TCRdb's table has in-frame clones only and misses some. The sample lists under 150,000 clones; over 70% were seen once. Sequenced: PBMCs. The receptors were gathered from a man aged 30 to 39 in good health and CMV-seronegative. Both conserved end residues are part of each CDR3. A D gene is named only where the DNA matches it firmly. Expanded clones get a size class; other rows say once, few or many, or leave the size out.

J: TRBJ1-1
size: -
D: TRBD1
V: TRBV30
CDR3: CAWSAGQGWGTEAFF
DNA: TGTGCCTGGAGTGCCGGACAGGGCTGGGGAACTGAAGCTTTCTTT

J: TRBJ2-2
size: -
D: TRBD1
V: TRBV6-1
CDR3: CAGSPGTGGSGELFF
DNA: TGTGCCGGCTCTCCCGGGACAGGGGGCTCCGGGGAGCTGTTTTTT

J: TRBJ1-2
size: -
D: TRBD1
V: TRBV28
CDR3: CATYRGLGYTF
DNA: TGTGCCACTTACAGGGGGCTGGGCTACACCTTC

J: TRBJ2-7
size: few
D: -
V: TRBV19
CDR3: CASSIALGGNPYEQYF
DNA: TGTGCCAGTAGTATTGCACTTGGAGGGAACCCCTACGAGCAGTACTTC

J: TRBJ1-2
size: -
D: TRBD1
V: TRBV28
CDR3: CATWDRGDYGYTF
DNA: TGTGCCACATGGGACAGGGGCGACTATGGCTACACCTTC

J: TRBJ2-3
size: -
D: -
V: TRBV28
CDR3: CASSLAAGGTDTQYF
DNA: TGTGCCAGCAGTTTAGCGGCCGGTGGCACAGATACGCAGTATTTT

J: TRBJ2-7
size: -
D: -
V: TRBV4-2
CDR3: CASSQDLGYYRALYYEQYF
DNA: TGTGCCAGCAGCCAAGATCTCGGATACTACAGGGCGTTGTACTACGAGCAGTACTTC

J: TRBJ2-7
size: -
D: TRBD2
V: TRBV5-1
CDR3: CASSLTSGGAWEQYF
DNA: TGCGCCAGCAGCCTGACTAGCGGGGGGGCTTGGGAGCAGTACTTC

J: TRBJ2-3
size: -
D: TRBD2
V: TRBV29-1
CDR3: CSVDGGTDTQYF
DNA: TGCAGCGTCGACGGGGGGACAGATACGCAGTATTTT

J: TRBJ2-7
size: -
D: TRBD1
V: TRBV27
CDR3: CASSLGTGGSYEQYF
DNA: TGTGCCAGCAGTCTAGGGACAGGGGGCTCCTACGAGCAGTACTTC

J: TRBJ2-1
size: -
D: -
V: TRBV5-6
CDR3: CASSPETGTRYYNEQFF
DNA: TGTGCCAGCAGCCCGGAGACAGGCACACGGTACTACAATGAGCAGTTCTTC

J: TRBJ1-2
size: -
D: -
V: TRBV7-2
CDR3: CASSGQPNYGYTF
DNA: TGTGCCAGCAGTGGACAGCCGAACTATGGCTACACCTTC

J: TRBJ2-2
size: -
D: -
V: TRBV9
CDR3: CASSVDSHTGELFF
DNA: TGTGCCAGCAGCGTAGACAGCCACACCGGGGAGCTGTTTTTT

J: TRBJ2-2
size: -
D: TRBD2
V: TRBV6-4
CDR3: CASSGGATGELFF
DNA: TGTGCCAGCAGCGGGGGGGCCACCGGGGAGCTGTTTTTT

J: TRBJ1-1
size: few
D: -
V: TRBV11-3
CDR3: CASSLKSFGWDTEAFF
DNA: TGTGCCAGCAGCTTGAAGTCGTTCGGGTGGGACACTGAAGCTTTCTTT

J: TRBJ2-1
size: -
D: TRBD2
V: TRBV5-4
CDR3: CASSLGAAGTSGYNEQFF
DNA: TGTGCCAGCAGCTTGGGGGCCGCCGGGACTAGCGGCTACAATGAGCAGTTCTTC

J: TRBJ2-5
size: -
D: -
V: TRBV7-2
CDR3: CASSLATGGGQETQYF
DNA: TGTGCCAGCAGCTTAGCGACAGGCGGGGGCCAAGAGACCCAGTACTTC

J: TRBJ2-7
size: -
D: -
V: TRBV4-1
CDR3: CASSPVRGSEYEQYF
DNA: TGCGCCAGCAGCCCGGTGAGGGGGAGTGAATACGAGCAGTACTTC

J: TRBJ2-3
size: -
D: TRBD2
V: TRBV6-4
CDR3: CASSESGTSGSTDTQYF
DNA: TGTGCCAGCAGCGAATCGGGGACTAGCGGGAGCACAGATACGCAGTATTTT

J: TRBJ1-1
size: once
D: TRBD1
V: TRBV7-9
CDR3: CASSPIDRAAFF
DNA: TGTGCCAGCAGCCCTATTGACAGGGCAGCTTTCTTT

J: TRBJ1-1
size: -
D: -
V: TRBV18
CDR3: CASSPSEGNTEAFF
DNA: TGTGCCAGCTCACCATCCGAGGGTAACACTGAAGCTTTCTTT

J: TRBJ2-1
size: -
D: -
V: TRBV7-7
CDR3: CASSSSVDSYNEQFF
DNA: TGTGCTAGCAGCTCGAGCGTCGACTCCTACAATGAGCAGTTCTTC

J: TRBJ2-5
size: -
D: TRBD1
V: TRBV10-3
CDR3: CAISQGTEETQYF
DNA: TGTGCCATCAGTCAGGGGACAGAAGAGACCCAGTACTTC

J: TRBJ2-1
size: -
D: TRBD2
V: TRBV15
CDR3: CATSRDLAGVNNEQFF
DNA: TGTGCCACCAGCAGAGATCTAGCGGGGGTAAATAATGAGCAGTTCTTC

J: TRBJ1-4
size: -
D: -
V: TRBV9
CDR3: CASSVAGYPNEKLFF
DNA: TGTGCCAGCAGCGTAGCAGGGTATCCTAATGAAAAACTGTTTTTT

J: TRBJ1-1
size: -
D: -
V: TRBV6-5
CDR3: CDSRGPEVTEAFF
DNA: TGTGACAGCAGGGGCCCGGAGGTCACTGAAGCTTTCTTT

J: TRBJ2-7
size: -
D: -
V: TRBV7-2
CDR3: CASSLTSYEQYF
DNA: TGTGCCAGCAGCTTAACCAGCTACGAGCAGTACTTC

J: TRBJ2-3
size: few
D: -
V: TRBV29-1
CDR3: CSVYRELDTQYF
DNA: TGCAGCGTATACAGGGAATTAGATACGCAGTATTTT

J: TRBJ2-2
size: -
D: -
V: TRBV19
CDR3: CASTDIGLSGGELFF
DNA: TGTGCCAGTACCGATATCGGACTGTCTGGCGGGGAGCTGTTTTTT

J: TRBJ2-1
size: -
D: -
V: TRBV4-2
CDR3: CASSQEGVRDSYNEQFF
DNA: TGTGCCAGCAGCCAAGAGGGAGTACGGGACTCCTACAATGAGCAGTTCTTC

J: TRBJ2-7
size: -
D: -
V: TRBV6-1
CDR3: CASSEQGVVSYEQYF
DNA: TGTGCCAGCAGTGAACAGGGTGTGGTTTCCTACGAGCAGTACTTC

J: TRBJ1-1
size: few
D: -
V: TRBV2
CDR3: CASSAETLWAFF
DNA: TGTGCCAGCAGTGCGGAGACGTTGTGGGCTTTCTTT

J: TRBJ2-5
size: -
D: TRBD2
V: TRBV6-6
CDR3: CASNSGPQETQYF
DNA: TGTGCCAGCAATAGCGGGCCGCAAGAGACCCAGTACTTC

J: TRBJ1-4
size: once
D: -
V: TRBV6-4
CDR3: CASSGTTPFPLAFF
DNA: TGTGCCAGCAGTGGGACAACGCCCTTCCCGTTGGCGTTTTTT

J: TRBJ2-2
size: -
D: TRBD1
V: TRBV4-1
CDR3: CASSQGRDRGTGELFF
DNA: TGCGCCAGCAGCCAAGGGCGGGACAGGGGGACCGGGGAGCTGTTTTTT

J: TRBJ2-1
size: -
D: TRBD2
V: TRBV7-2
CDR3: CASSPSAGVNNEQFF
DNA: TGTGCCAGCAGCCCATCAGCGGGAGTTAATAATGAGCAGTTCTTC

J: TRBJ2-1
size: -
D: TRBD1
V: TRBV19
CDR3: CASGPGQGFNEQFF
DNA: TGTGCCAGTGGACCGGGACAGGGGTTCAATGAGCAGTTCTTC

J: TRBJ2-7
size: -
D: TRBD1
V: TRBV4-2
CDR3: CASSQEIQHRGLPYEQYF
DNA: TGTGCCAGCAGCCAAGAGATCCAACACAGGGGTCTACCCTACGAGCAGTACTTC

J: TRBJ2-5
size: -
D: TRBD2
V: TRBV30
CDR3: CAWTAGLAGETQYF
DNA: TGTGCCTGGACGGCGGGGCTAGCGGGAGAGACCCAGTACTTC

J: TRBJ2-3
size: -
D: -
V: TRBV20-1
CDR3: CSATAGDTQYF
DNA: TGCAGTGCTACCGCGGGGGATACGCAGTATTTT

J: TRBJ2-5
size: -
D: -
V: TRBV2
CDR3: CASSEEGLRQETQYF
DNA: TGTGCCAGCAGTGAAGAGGGGTTGAGGCAAGAGACCCAGTACTTC

J: TRBJ1-1
size: -
D: -
V: TRBV4-3
CDR3: CASSQVLGLNTEAFF
DNA: TGCGCCAGCAGCCAAGTCCTTGGGCTGAACACTGAAGCTTTCTTT

J: TRBJ2-5
size: -
D: -
V: TRBV4-3
CDR3: CASSPAGWLGEETQYF
DNA: TGCGCCAGCAGCCCCGCGGGGTGGTTGGGGGAAGAGACCCAGTACTTC

J: TRBJ2-7
size: -
D: -
V: TRBV28
CDR3: CASNPPMAHKSYEQYF
DNA: TGTGCCAGCAACCCTCCAATGGCCCACAAGTCCTACGAGCAGTACTTC

J: TRBJ1-1
size: -
D: -
V: TRBV30
CDR3: CAWSATSGEWTEAFF
DNA: TGTGCCTGGAGCGCAACCTCAGGGGAGTGGACTGAAGCTTTCTTT

J: TRBJ2-7
size: -
D: -
V: TRBV7-2
CDR3: CASSLDYGTYEQYF
DNA: TGTGCCAGCAGCTTAGACTACGGGACCTACGAGCAGTACTTC

J: TRBJ1-5
size: -
D: -
V: TRBV7-2
CDR3: CASSPSSRQSNQPQHF
DNA: TGTGCCAGCAGCCCCTCCTCCAGACAGAGCAATCAGCCCCAGCATTTT

J: TRBJ1-5
size: -
D: -
V: TRBV21-1
CDR3: CASSKNRGSVRQPQHF
DNA: TGTGCCAGCAGCAAAAACAGAGGGAGTGTGCGTCAGCCCCAGCATTTT

J: TRBJ2-5
size: few
D: -
V: TRBV7-8
CDR3: CASSSRRRETQYF
DNA: TGTGCCAGCAGCTCTAGGAGAAGGGAGACCCAGTACTTC

J: TRBJ1-1
size: few
D: -
V: TRBV5-1
CDR3: CASSLTMGGTEAFF
DNA: TGCGCCAGCAGCTTGACTATGGGGGGCACTGAAGCTTTCTTT

J: TRBJ1-1
size: few
D: TRBD1
V: TRBV18
CDR3: CASSIWGQTGDTEAFF
DNA: TGTGCCAGCTCAATCTGGGGCCAAACAGGGGACACTGAAGCTTTCTTT

J: TRBJ2-7
size: few
D: TRBD1
V: TRBV7-8
CDR3: CASSTQGTGSGEQYF
DNA: TGTGCCAGCAGCACACAAGGGACAGGGTCAGGGGAGCAGTACTTC

J: TRBJ2-5
size: -
D: -
V: TRBV4-3
CDR3: CASSQDREGSGETQYF
DNA: TGCGCCAGCAGCCAAGATAGGGAAGGGTCAGGGGAGACCCAGTACTTC

J: TRBJ1-1
size: few
D: -
V: TRBV30
CDR3: CAWSLGMGGQAFF
DNA: TGTGCCTGGAGTCTTGGCATGGGGGGGCAAGCTTTCTTT

J: TRBJ2-2
size: once
D: TRBD1
V: TRBV28
CDR3: CANSRDRVTGELFF
DNA: TGTGCCAATTCCCGGGACAGGGTCACCGGGGAGCTGTTTTTT